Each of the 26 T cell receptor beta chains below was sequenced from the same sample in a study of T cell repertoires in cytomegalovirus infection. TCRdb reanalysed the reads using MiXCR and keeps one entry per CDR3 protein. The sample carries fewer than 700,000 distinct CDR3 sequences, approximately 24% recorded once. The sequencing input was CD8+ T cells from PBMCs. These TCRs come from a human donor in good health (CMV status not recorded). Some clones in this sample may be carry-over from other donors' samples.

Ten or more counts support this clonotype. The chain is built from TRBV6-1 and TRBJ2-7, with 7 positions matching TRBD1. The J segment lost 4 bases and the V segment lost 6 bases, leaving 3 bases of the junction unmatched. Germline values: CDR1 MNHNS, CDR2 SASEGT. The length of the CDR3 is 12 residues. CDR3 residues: CASSSGQYEQYF. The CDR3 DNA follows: TGTGCCAGCAGCTCGGGACAGTACGAGCAGTACTTC.

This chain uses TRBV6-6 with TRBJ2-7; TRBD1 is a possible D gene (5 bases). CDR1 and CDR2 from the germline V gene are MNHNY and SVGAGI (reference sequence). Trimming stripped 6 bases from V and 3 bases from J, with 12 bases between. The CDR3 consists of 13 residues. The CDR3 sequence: CASSPIDSYEQYF. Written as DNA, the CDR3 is TGTGCCAGCAGCCCAATTGACAGCTACGAGCAGTACTTC.

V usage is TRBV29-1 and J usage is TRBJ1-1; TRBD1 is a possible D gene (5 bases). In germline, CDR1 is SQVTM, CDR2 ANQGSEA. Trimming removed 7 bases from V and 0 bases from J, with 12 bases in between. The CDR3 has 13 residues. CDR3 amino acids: CSARGGMNTEAFF. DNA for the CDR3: TGCAGCGCCCGGGGGGGAATGAACACTGAAGCTTTCTTT.

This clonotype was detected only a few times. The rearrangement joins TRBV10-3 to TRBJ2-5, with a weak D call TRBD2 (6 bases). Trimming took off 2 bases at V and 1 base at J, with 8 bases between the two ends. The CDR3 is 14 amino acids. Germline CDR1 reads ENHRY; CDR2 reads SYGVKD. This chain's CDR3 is CAISEGGSQETQYF. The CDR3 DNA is TGTGCCATCAGTGAGGGGGGGTCCCAAGAGACCCAGTACTTC.

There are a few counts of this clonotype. The CDR3 region is CASSDFPGELFF. In nucleotides, the CDR3 is TGTGCCAGCAGTGATTTCCCCGGGGAGCTGTTTTTT. V and J are TRBV25-1 and TRBJ2-2; D is undetermined. The CDR3 contains 12 residues. The V and J ends lost 3 bases and 6 bases respectively, with 5 bases between them. CDR1 is MGHDK, CDR2 SYGVNS, per germline.

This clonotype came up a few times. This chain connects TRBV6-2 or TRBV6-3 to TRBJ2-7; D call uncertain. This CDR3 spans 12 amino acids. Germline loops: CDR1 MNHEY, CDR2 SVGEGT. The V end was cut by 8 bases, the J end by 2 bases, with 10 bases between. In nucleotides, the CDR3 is TGTGCCAGCGGGCAGAGAGCCTACGAGCAGTACGTC. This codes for CASGQRAYEQYV.

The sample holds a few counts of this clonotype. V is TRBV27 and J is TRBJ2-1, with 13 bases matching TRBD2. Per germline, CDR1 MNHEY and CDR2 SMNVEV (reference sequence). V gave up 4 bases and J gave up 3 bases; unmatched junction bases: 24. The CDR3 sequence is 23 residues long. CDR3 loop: CASSSPPLGHSGTSGAIYNEQFF. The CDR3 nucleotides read TGTGCCAGCAGTTCTCCCCCCCTGGGTCACTCCGGGACTAGCGGGGCCATCTACAATGAGCAGTTCTTC.

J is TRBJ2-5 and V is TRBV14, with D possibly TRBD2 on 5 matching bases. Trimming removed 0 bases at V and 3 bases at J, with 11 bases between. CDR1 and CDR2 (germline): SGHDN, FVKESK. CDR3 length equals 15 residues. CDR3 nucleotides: TGTGCCAGCAGCCAAGATAGAGGGCTTAAAGAGACCCAGTACTTC. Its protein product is CASSQDRGLKETQYF.

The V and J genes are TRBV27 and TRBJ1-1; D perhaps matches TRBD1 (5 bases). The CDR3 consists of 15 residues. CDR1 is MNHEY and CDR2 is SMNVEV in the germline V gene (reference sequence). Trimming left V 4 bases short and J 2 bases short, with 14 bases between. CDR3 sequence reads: CASSWAGGGNTEAFF. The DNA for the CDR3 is TGTGCCAGCAGTTGGGCCGGGGGGGGTAACACTGAAGCTTTCTTT.

The CDR3 nucleotides are TGTGCCAGCAGCGATCTAGCGGGGGAAGAGACCCAGTACTTC. Encoded protein: CASSDLAGEETQYF. The chain joins TRBV6-2 or TRBV6-3 to TRBJ2-5, with 10 positions matching TRBD2. Germline CDR1 reads MNHEY; CDR2 reads SVGEGT. V lost 6 bases and J lost 3; bases outside the gene matches: 4. The CDR3 extends over 14 amino acids.

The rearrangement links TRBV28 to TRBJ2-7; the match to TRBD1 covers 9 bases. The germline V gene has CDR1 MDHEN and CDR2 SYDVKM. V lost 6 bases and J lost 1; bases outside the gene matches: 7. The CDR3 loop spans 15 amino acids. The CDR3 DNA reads TGTGCCAGCAGAAAGGGGACAGGGTTTTCCTACGAGCAGTACGTC. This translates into CASRKGTGFSYEQYV.

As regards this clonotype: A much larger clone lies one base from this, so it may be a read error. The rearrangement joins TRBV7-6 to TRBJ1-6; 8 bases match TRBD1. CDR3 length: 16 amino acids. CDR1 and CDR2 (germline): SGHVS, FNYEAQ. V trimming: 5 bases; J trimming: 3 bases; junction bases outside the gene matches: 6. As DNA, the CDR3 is TGTGCCAGCAGCCATACAGGGGGAGTCTATAATTCACCCCTCCACTTT. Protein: CASSHTGGVYNSPLHF.

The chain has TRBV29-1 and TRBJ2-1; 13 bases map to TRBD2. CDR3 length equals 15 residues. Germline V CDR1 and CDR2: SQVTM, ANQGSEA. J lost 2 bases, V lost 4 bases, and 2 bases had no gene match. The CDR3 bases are TGCAGCGTTGGGACTAGCGGGGGAACCTACAATGAGCAGTTCTTC. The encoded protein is CSVGTSGGTYNEQFF.

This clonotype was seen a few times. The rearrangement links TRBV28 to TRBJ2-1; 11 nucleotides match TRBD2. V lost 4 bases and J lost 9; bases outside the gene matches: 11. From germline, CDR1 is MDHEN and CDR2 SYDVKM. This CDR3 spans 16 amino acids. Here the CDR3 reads CASSYGETSGVGEQFF. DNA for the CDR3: TGTGCCAGCAGTTACGGAGAGACTAGCGGGGTTGGTGAGCAGTTCTTC.

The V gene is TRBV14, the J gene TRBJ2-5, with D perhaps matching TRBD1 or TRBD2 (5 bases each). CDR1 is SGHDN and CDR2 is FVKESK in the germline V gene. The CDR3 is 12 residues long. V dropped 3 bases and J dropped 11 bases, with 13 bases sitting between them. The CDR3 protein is CASSHDGDGQYF. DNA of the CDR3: TGTGCCAGCAGCCACGACGGGGACGGGCAGTACTTC.

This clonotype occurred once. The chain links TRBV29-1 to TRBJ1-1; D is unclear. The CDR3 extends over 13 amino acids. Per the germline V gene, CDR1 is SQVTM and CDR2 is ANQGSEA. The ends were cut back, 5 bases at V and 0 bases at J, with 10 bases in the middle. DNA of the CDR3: TGCAGCGTTAGGCCGGGATTGAACACTGAAGCTTTCTTT. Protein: CSVRPGLNTEAFF.

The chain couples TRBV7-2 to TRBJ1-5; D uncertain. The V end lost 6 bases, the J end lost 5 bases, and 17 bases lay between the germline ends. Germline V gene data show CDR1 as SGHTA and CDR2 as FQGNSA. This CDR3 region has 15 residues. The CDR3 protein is CASSTPGLLDQPQHF. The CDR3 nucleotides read TGTGCCAGCAGTACCCCGGGCTTGCTGGATCAGCCCCAGCATTTT. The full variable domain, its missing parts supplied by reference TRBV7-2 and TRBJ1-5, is GAGVSQSPSNKVTEKGKDVELRCDPISGHTALYWYRQSLGQGLEFLIYFQGNSAPDKSGLPSDRFSAERTGGSVSTLTIQRTQQEDSAVYLCASSTPGLLDQPQHFGDGTRLSIL.

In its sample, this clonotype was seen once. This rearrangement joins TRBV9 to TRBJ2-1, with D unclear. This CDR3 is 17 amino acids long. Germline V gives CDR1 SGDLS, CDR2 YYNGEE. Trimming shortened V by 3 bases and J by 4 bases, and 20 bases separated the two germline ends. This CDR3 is CASSDPITSARYNEQFF. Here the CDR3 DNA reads TGTGCCAGCAGCGACCCCATAACATCGGCAAGGTACAATGAGCAGTTCTTC.

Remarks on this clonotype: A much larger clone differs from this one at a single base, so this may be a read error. The CDR3 is CASSLYGGDMQYF. The DNA for the CDR3 is TGTGCCAGCAGCTTGTACGGAGGAGATATGCAGTATTTT. The genes are TRBV7-2 and TRBJ2-3, with D perhaps matching TRBD2 (5 bases). This CDR3 comprises 13 residues. In germline, CDR1 is SGHTA, CDR2 FQGNSA.

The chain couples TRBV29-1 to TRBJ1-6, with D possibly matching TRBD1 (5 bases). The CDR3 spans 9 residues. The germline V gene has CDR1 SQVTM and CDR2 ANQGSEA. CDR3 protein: CRGEAPLHF. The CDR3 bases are TGCAGAGGGGAAGCACCCCTCCACTTT.

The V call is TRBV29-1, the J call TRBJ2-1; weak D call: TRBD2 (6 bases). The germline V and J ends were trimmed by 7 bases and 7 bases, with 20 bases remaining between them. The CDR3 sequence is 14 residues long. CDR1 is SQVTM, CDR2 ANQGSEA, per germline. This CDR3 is CSAHSGTPSNEQFF. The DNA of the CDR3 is TGCAGCGCTCACTCCGGGACTCCCTCGAATGAGCAGTTCTTC.

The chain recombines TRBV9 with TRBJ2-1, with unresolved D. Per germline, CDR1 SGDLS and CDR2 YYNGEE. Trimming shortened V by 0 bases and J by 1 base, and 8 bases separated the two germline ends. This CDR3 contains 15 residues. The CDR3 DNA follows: TGTGCCAGCAGCGTAGAGGGTGGATCCTACAATGAGCAGTTCTTC. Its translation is CASSVEGGSYNEQFF.

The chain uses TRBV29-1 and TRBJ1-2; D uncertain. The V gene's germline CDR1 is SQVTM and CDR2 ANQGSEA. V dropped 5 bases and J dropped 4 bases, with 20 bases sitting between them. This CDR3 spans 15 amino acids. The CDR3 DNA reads TGCAGCGTTCCCTCCCTTGTACCTCGACCCTATGGCTACACCTTC. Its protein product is CSVPSLVPRPYGYTF. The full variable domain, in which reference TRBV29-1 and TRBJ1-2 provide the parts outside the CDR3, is SAVISQKPSRDICQRGTSLTIQCQVDSQVTMMFWYRQQPGQSLTLIATANQGSEATYESGFVIDKFPISRPNLTFSTLTVSNMSPEDSSIYLCSVPSLVPRPYGYTFGSGTRLTVV.

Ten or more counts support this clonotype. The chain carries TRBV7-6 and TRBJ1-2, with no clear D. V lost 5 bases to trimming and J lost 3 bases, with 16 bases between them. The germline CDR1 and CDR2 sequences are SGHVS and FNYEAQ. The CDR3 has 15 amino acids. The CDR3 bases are TGTGCCAGCAGCCCCCGGGCAGTCGGGGACTATGGCTACACCTTC. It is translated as CASSPRAVGDYGYTF.

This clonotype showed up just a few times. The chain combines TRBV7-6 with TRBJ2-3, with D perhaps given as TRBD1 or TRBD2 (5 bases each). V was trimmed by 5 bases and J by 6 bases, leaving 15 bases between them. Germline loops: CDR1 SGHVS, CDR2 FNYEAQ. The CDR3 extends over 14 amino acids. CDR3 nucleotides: TGTGCCAGCAGCCTCGTGGGGGACGAGGATACGCAGTATTTT. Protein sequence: CASSLVGDEDTQYF.

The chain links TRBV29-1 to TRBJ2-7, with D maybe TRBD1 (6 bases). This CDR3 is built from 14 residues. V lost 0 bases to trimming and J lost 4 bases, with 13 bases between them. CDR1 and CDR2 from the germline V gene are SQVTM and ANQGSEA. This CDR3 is CSVEDPGQFYEQYF. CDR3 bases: TGCAGCGTTGAAGATCCTGGACAGTTTTACGAGCAGTACTTC.